The 17 T cell receptor beta chains below come from one sample, sequenced in a study of shared clonotypes between healthy human individuals. Measured with immunoSEQ multiplex PCR; TCRdb has only the in-frame clones, and not every one. Among millions of clones listed, around 94% were seen once. Sequenced input: naive CD4+ T cells sorted from blood. Subset here: CD45RA+ positively selected. All receptors derive from a man aged 18-30 years in good health.

The table lists this clone with a count of one. The CDR3 is CASFDSANYGYTF. Written as DNA, the CDR3 is TGTGCCAGCTTTGACAGTGCTAACTATGGCTACACCTTC. This sequence joins TRBV28 and TRBJ1-2, with D perhaps TRBD1 (5 bases). CDR1 and CDR2 (germline): MDHEN, SYDVKM. The ends were cut back, 8 bases at V and 0 bases at J, with 10 bases in the middle. The CDR3 contains 13 residues.

The chain combines TRBV10-1 with TRBJ1-5; 10 nucleotides align to TRBD1. CDR1 WNHNN and CDR2 SYGVQD come from the germline V gene (reference sequence). The CDR3 covers 17 residues. J was trimmed by 3 bases and V by 11 bases; bases with no gene match: 16. CDR3 DNA sequence: TGCGCCGCAAGGGACGCTTTGGGACAGGGGAACAATCAGCCCCAGCATTTT. It specifies CAARDALGQGNNQPQHF.

The gene calls are TRBV7-8 and TRBJ2-3, with TRBD2 identical over 7 bases. J was trimmed by 2 bases and V by 5 bases; bases with no gene match: 13. CDR3 length equals 17 residues. CDR1 and CDR2 (germline): SGHVS, FQNEAQ. CDR3 nucleotides: TGTGCCAGCAGCCCGTTGACTAGCTGGGCCGACACAGATACGCAGTATTTT. This sequence encodes CASSPLTSWADTDTQYF.

V gene TRBV2 combines with J gene TRBJ1-5; 10 bases fit TRBD1. This CDR3 contains 15 residues. J lost 7 bases, V lost 4 bases, and 7 bases had no gene match. Germline CDR1 SNHLY, CDR2 FYNNEI. The CDR3 region is CASSVGTGVVQPQHF. CDR3 in DNA: TGTGCCAGCAGTGTTGGGACAGGGGTTGTCCAGCCCCAGCATTTT.

V is TRBV7-3 and J is TRBJ2-3; either TRBD1 or TRBD2 may fit D (5 bases each). This CDR3 region has 14 residues. Trimming pared 2 bases from V and 3 bases from J, leaving 9 bases between. Germline V lookup: CDR1 SGHTA, CDR2 FQGTGA. The CDR3 protein is CASSLPGLTDTQYF. CDR3 nucleotide sequence: TGTGCCAGCAGCTTACCGGGGCTGACAGATACGCAGTATTTT.

The V and J genes are TRBV6-5 and TRBJ2-7; 8 positions agree with TRBD1. The length of the CDR3 is 14 residues. Germline V gives CDR1 MNHEY, CDR2 SVGAGI. The V segment lost 5 bases and the J segment 2 bases; nucleotides outside the gene matches: 5. The CDR3 DNA sequence: TGTGCCAGCAGTGACAGCAGGGGGCCCTACGAGCAGTACTTC. It codes for CASSDSRGPYEQYF.

The V gene is TRBV7-2, the J gene TRBJ1-3; D ambiguous. The CDR3 consists of 13 residues. The germline V and J ends were trimmed by 4 bases and 4 bases, with 8 bases remaining between them. Germline CDR1 and CDR2: SGHTA and FQGNSA. The CDR3 nucleotides read TGTGCCAGCAGCTCTGAGTCGGGAAACACCATATATTTT. It codes for CASSSESGNTIYF. Full variable domain (rest looked up from reference TRBV7-2 and TRBJ1-3): GAGVSQSPSNKVTEKGKDVELRCDPISGHTALYWYRQSLGQGLEFLIYFQGNSAPDKSGLPSDRFSAERTGGSVSTLTIQRTQQEDSAVYLCASSSESGNTIYFGEGSWLTVV.

This clone was seen a few times. A much more abundant neighbour one base away suggests this may be a read error. The sample holds other DNA sequences that translate to the same CDR3. The CDR3 sequence: CAWSGDTEAFF. The CDR3 nucleotides are TGTGCCTGGAGTGGGGATACTGAAGCTTTCTTT. This chain links TRBV30 with TRBJ1-1, with D unresolved. This CDR3 contains 11 residues. Trimming took off 1 base at V and 5 bases at J, with 5 bases between the two ends. CDR1 is GTSNPN and CDR2 is SVGIG in the germline V gene (reference sequence).

V is TRBV7-8 and J is TRBJ2-7; D may be TRBD1 (6 bases). V shed 5 bases and J shed 3 bases, with 17 bases lying between them. The CDR3 contains 15 residues. The germline V gene has CDR1 SGHVS and CDR2 FQNEAQ. CDR3 DNA: TGTGCCAGCAGCCATCACTCCACACAGGGCTACGAGCAGTACTTC. Translation gives CASSHHSTQGYEQYF.

This chain links TRBV7-2 with TRBJ1-2; possibly TRBD1 for D (5 bases). With 2 bases removed from V and 5 bases from J, the gap between germline ends came to 15 bases. The CDR3 has 15 residues. Germline loops: CDR1 SGHTA, CDR2 FQGNSA. CDR3 residues: CASSLYQGSGYGYTF. The CDR3 coding sequence is TGTGCCAGCAGCTTATACCAGGGATCCGGGTATGGCTACACCTTC.

The gene calls are TRBV7-2 and TRBJ2-1; no clear D. CDR1 is SGHTA and CDR2 is FQGNSA in the germline V gene. V dropped 5 bases and J dropped 0 bases, with 8 bases sitting between them. The length of the CDR3 is 14 residues. The CDR3 DNA follows: TGTGCCAGCAGCCGGTATAGCTCCTACAATGAGCAGTTCTTC. This gives the protein CASSRYSSYNEQFF.

This chain joins TRBV29-1 and TRBJ2-7; D is perhaps TRBD2 (5 bases). Germline V gene data show CDR1 as SQVTM and CDR2 as ANQGSEA. Deletions cut 2 bases from V and 5 bases from J, with 13 bases between. This CDR3 has 13 residues. The DNA of the CDR3 is TGCAGCGTTGAACCCCGGGCGGGCCACGAGCAGTACTTC. Translated: CSVEPRAGHEQYF.

This clone turned up a few times. This chain joins TRBV29-1 and TRBJ1-1, with 7 bases identical to TRBD1. Trimming took 6 bases from V and 0 from J; bases not matched to a gene: 4. This CDR3 is 13 amino acids long. The germline V gene has CDR1 SQVTM and CDR2 ANQGSEA. CDR3 sequence: CSVTGQLNTEAFF. CDR3 in DNA: TGCAGCGTGACGGGACAGTTGAACACTGAAGCTTTCTTT.

The V gene is TRBV5-1, the J gene TRBJ2-2; 12 bases agree with TRBD1. The germline CDR1 and CDR2 sequences are SGHRS and YFSETQ. V shed 3 bases and J 1 base; nucleotides not matched to a gene: 10. CDR3 length: 19 residues. CDR3 coding DNA: TGCGCCAGCAGCTGGGGTTCGGGACAGGGGGCGCTGAACACCGGGGAGCTGTTTTTT. Its translation is CASSWGSGQGALNTGELFF.

The CDR3: CASSQGHQETQYF. In nucleotides, the CDR3 is TGTGCCAGCAGCCAGGGACATCAAGAGACCCAGTACTTC. The gene calls are TRBV7-3 and TRBJ2-5; maybe TRBD1 (6 bases). The V gene's germline CDR1 is SGHTA and CDR2 FQGTGA. The CDR3 runs 13 residues. V lost 5 bases and J lost 2, with 9 bases in between. The whole variable domain, remainder taken from reference TRBV7-3 and TRBJ2-5, is GAGVSQTPSNKVTEKGKYVELRCDPISGHTALYWYRQSLGQGPEFLIYFQGTGAADDSGLPNDRFFAVRPEGSVSTLKIQRTERGDSAVYLCASSQGHQETQYFGPGTRLLVL.

V gene TRBV7-9 combines with J gene TRBJ1-1, with 10 bases that match TRBD1. In germline, CDR1 is SEHNR, CDR2 FQNEAQ (reference sequence). The CDR3 covers 18 residues. Trimming removed 5 bases from V and 4 bases from J; junction bases left unmatched: 16. The CDR3 region has the DNA TGTGCCAGCAGCGACCGGGACAGGGGCCATCGAGAGGGCACTGAAGCTTTCTTT. Its protein is CASSDRDRGHREGTEAFF. The full variable domain, in which reference TRBV7-9 and TRBJ1-1 provide the parts outside the CDR3, is DTGVSQNPRHKITKRGQNVTFRCDPISEHNRLYWYRQTLGQGPEFLTYFQNEAQLEKSRLLSDRFSAERPKGSFSTLEIQRTEQGDSAMYLCASSDRDRGHREGTEAFFGQGTRLTVV.

The chain has TRBV5-1 and TRBJ1-4; unclear D gene. Germline loops: CDR1 SGHRS, CDR2 YFSETQ. The V end was cut by 2 bases, the J end by 8 bases, with 7 bases between. This CDR3 region has 12 residues. The CDR3 region is CASSFNSEKLFF. DNA for the CDR3: TGCGCCAGCAGCTTCAACTCCGAAAAACTGTTTTTT. Looking up the rest from reference TRBV5-1 and TRBJ1-4 gives the full variable domain: KAGVTQTPRYLIKTRGQQVTLSCSPISGHRSVSWYQQTPGQGLQFLFEYFSETQRNKGNFPGRFSGRQFSNSRSEMNVSTLELGDSALYLCASSFNSEKLFFGSGTQLSVL.